This T cell receptor beta chain was recorded in a study of T cells in Graves' hyperthyroidism and ophthalmopathy. The study, taken as a whole, reports: Most clonotypes that expanded in the thyroid above 0.001 also showed up in blood.

Used for diagnoses were clinical symptoms, serum thyroxine and TRAb, thyroid ultrasound and orbital computed tomography. The CDR3 consists of 14 residues. Between the trimmed V and J ends, which lost 9 bases and 5 bases, there was a span of 17 bases. Germline CDR1 reads LNHDA; CDR2 reads SQIVND (reference sequence). The CDR3 regions of TCR beta were amplified from RNA transcripts. During a first-round RT-PCR of the TCR CDR3, the HTBI primer set was used. TCRdb processed the multiplex PCR reads anew with MiXCR; each CDR3 protein has one entry. The table includes roughly 600,000 distinct CDR3 sequences, more than 14% detected once. As to this clonotype: Its specificity is unknown.

The sequenced sample was blood. This chain joins TRBV19 and TRBJ1-5; possibly TRBD1 for D (6 bases). The TCR originated in a woman in her forties or fifties with Graves' ophthalmopathy. The CDR3 region is CARRTVPHHQPQHF. CDR3 in DNA: TGTGCCAGAAGGACAGTCCCACATCATCAGCCCCAGCATTTT.